This T cell receptor (beta chain) was sequenced in a study of T-cell memory formation after mild COVID-19. Study conclusions and caveats: Clones that contracted from day 15 to 85 had balanced CD4/CD8; later expanders were CD4+ biased.

Note on this clonotype: Its antigen is currently unknown.

V lost 3 bases and J lost 4; bases outside the gene matches: 5. The CDR3 length is 15 residues. Germline CDR1 reads KGHSH; CDR2 reads LQKENI. TCR alpha and TCR beta cDNA libraries carrying sample barcodes and UMIs were produced by 5'RACE using constant-segment primers. TCRdb re-called the 5' RACE reads with MiXCR, one entry per CDR3 protein. The table shows fewer than 400,000 distinct CDR3 sequences, with 16% occurring only once. The V gene is TRBV18, the J gene TRBJ2-1, with 8 bases matching TRBD2. This clonotype originated in a man younger than 35 who had mild COVID-19 (a few samples of this study predate the infection). Cell type and time point are not known. Sequencing input: PBMCs or a T cell subset sorted from them (not recorded which). CDR3 in DNA: TGTGCCAGCTCACCTTCGGGGGGGCAGTACAATGAGCAGTTCTTC. This translates into CASSPSGGQYNEQFF.